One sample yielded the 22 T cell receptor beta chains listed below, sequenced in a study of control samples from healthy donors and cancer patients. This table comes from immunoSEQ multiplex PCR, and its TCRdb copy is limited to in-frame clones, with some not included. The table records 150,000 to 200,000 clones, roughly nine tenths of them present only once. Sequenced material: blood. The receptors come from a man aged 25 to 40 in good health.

The CDR3 nucleotides are TGTGCCAGCAGTGCCTCGGGGGCCGGAATAAACTACGAGCAGTACTTC. Encoded protein: CASSASGAGINYEQYF. The chain employs TRBV6-1 and TRBJ2-7, with D tentatively TRBD1 or TRBD2 (6 bases each). The germline gives CDR1 MNHNS, CDR2 SASEGT. Trimming removed 4 bases from V and 3 bases from J, with 19 bases in between. CDR3 length: 16 residues.

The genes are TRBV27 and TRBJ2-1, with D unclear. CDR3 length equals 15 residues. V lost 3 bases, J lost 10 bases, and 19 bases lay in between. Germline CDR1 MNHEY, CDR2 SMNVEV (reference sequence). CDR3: CASSFYWAESSEQFF. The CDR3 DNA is TGTGCCAGCAGTTTCTATTGGGCGGAGTCGTCGGAGCAGTTCTTC.

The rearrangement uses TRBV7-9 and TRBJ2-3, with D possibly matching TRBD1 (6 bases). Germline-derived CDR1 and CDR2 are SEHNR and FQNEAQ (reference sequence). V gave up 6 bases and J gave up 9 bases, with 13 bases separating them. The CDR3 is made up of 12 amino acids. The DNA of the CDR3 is TGTGCCAGCAGTCAGGGGTCCGGGACGCAGTATTTT. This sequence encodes CASSQGSGTQYF.

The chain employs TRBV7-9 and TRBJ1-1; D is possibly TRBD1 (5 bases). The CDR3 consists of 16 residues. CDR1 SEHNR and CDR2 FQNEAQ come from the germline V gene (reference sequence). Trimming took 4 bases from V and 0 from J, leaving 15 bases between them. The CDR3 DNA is TGTGCCAGCAGCTCGGGGACGGCGGGCGTGAACACTGAAGCTTTCTTT. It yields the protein CASSSGTAGVNTEAFF. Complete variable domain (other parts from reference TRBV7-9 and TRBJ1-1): DTGVSQNPRHKITKRGQNVTFRCDPISEHNRLYWYRQTLGQGPEFLTYFQNEAQLEKSRLLSDRFSAERPKGSFSTLEIQRTEQGDSAMYLCASSSGTAGVNTEAFFGQGTRLTVV.

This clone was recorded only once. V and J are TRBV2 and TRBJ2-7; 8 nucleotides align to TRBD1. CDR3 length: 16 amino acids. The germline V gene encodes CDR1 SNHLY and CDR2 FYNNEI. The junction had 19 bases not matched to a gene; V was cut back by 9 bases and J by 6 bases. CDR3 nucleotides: TGTGCCAGAAAGAGGTACCAGGGGGCCCTGGAGGGCGAGCAGTACTTC. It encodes CARKRYQGALEGEQYF.

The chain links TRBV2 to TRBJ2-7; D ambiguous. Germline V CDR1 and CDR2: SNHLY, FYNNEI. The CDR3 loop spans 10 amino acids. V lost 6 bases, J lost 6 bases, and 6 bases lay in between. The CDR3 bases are TGTGCCAGCAGGGAACTCGAGCAGTACTTC. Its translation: CASRELEQYF.

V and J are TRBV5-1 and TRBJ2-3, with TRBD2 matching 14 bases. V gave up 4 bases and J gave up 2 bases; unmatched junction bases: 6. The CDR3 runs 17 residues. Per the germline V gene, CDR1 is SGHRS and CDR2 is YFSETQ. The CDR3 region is CASSPQTSGGVTDTQYF. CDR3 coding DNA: TGCGCCAGCAGCCCACAGACTAGCGGGGGGGTCACAGATACGCAGTATTTT.

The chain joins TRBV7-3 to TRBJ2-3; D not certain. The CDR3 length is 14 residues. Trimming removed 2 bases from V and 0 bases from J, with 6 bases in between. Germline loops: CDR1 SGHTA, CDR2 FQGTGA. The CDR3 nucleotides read TGTGCCAGCAGCTTACACCAAAGCACAGATACGCAGTATTTT. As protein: CASSLHQSTDTQYF. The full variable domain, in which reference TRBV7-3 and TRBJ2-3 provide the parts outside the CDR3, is GAGVSQTPSNKVTEKGKYVELRCDPISGHTALYWYRQSLGQGPEFLIYFQGTGAADDSGLPNDRFFAVRPEGSVSTLKIQRTERGDSAVYLCASSLHQSTDTQYFGPGTRLTVL.

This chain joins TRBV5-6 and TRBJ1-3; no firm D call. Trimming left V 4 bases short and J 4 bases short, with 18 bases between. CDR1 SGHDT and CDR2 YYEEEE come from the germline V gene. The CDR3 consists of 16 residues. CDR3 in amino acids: CASSVWKDTRGNTIYF. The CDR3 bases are TGTGCCAGCAGCGTATGGAAGGATACAAGAGGAAACACCATATATTTT.

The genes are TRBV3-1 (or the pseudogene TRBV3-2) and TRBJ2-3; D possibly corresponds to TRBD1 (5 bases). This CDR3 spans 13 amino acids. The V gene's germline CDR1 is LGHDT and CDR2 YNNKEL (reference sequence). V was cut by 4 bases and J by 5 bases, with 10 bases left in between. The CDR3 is CASSPGAGDTQYF. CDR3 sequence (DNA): TGTGCCAGCAGCCCTGGGGCAGGAGATACGCAGTATTTT.

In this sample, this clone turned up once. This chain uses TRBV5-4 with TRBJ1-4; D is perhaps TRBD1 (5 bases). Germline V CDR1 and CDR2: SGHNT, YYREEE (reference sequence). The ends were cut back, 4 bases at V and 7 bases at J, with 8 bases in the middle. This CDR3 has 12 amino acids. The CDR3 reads CASSPGGEKLFF. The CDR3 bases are TGTGCCAGCAGCCCCGGGGGTGAAAAACTGTTTTTT.

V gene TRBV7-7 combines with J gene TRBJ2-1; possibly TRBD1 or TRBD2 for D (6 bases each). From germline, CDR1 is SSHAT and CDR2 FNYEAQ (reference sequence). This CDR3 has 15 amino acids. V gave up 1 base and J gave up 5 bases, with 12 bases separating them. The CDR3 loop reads CASSLGGAPHNEQFF. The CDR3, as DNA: TGTGCCAGCAGCTTAGGGGGGGCCCCTCACAATGAGCAGTTCTTC.

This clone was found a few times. The CDR3 here is CASSTDAFSGANVLTF. The CDR3 DNA sequence: TGCGCCAGCAGCACGGACGCCTTCTCTGGGGCCAACGTCCTGACTTTC. J is TRBJ2-6 and V is TRBV5-1, with unresolved D. Germline assignment: CDR1 SGHRS and CDR2 YFSETQ. This CDR3 has 16 amino acids. V lost 4 bases and J 0 bases, leaving 11 bases between the germline ends.

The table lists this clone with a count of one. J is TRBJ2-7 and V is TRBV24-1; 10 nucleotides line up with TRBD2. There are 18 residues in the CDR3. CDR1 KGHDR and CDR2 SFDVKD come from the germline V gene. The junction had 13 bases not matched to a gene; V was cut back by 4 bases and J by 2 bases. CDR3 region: CATSDSGTSERSPYEQYF. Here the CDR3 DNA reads TGTGCCACCAGTGACTCCGGGACTAGCGAGAGATCTCCCTACGAGCAGTACTTC.

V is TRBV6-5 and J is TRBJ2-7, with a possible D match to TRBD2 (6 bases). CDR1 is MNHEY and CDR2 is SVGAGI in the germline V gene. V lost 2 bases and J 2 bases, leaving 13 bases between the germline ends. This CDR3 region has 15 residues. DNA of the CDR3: TGTGCCAGCAGTTACCGCCGGGACTCGACCTACGAGCAGTACTTC. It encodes CASSYRRDSTYEQYF.

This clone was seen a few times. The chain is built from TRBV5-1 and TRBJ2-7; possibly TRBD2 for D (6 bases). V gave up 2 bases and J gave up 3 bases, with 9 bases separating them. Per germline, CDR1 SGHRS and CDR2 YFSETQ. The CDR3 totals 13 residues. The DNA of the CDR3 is TGCGCCAGCAGCTTCTTAGCGGACTACGAGCAGTACTTC. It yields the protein CASSFLADYEQYF. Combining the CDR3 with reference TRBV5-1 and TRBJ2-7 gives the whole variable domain KAGVTQTPRYLIKTRGQQVTLSCSPISGHRSVSWYQQTPGQGLQFLFEYFSETQRNKGNFPGRFSGRQFSNSRSEMNVSTLELGDSALYLCASSFLADYEQYFGPGTRLTVT.

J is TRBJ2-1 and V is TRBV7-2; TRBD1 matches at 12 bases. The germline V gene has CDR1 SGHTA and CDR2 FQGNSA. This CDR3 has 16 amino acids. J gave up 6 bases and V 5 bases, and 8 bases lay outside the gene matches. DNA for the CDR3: TGTGCCAGCAGCCGTGCCGGGACAGGGGGCGGCAATGAGCAGTTCTTC. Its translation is CASSRAGTGGGNEQFF.

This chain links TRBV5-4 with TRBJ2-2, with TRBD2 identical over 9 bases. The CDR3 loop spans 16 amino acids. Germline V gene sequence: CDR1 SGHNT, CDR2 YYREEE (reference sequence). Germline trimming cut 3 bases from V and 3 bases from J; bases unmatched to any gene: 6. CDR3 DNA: TGTGCCAGCAGCTCCGGGGGCGGGAGGGACACCGGGGAGCTGTTTTTT. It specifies CASSSGGGRDTGELFF. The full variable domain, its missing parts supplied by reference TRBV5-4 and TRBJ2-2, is ETGVTQSPTHLIKTRGQQVTLRCSSQSGHNTVSWYQQALGQGPQFIFQYYREEENGRGNFPPRFSGLQFPNYSSELNVNALELDDSALYLCASSSGGGRDTGELFFGEGSRLTVL.

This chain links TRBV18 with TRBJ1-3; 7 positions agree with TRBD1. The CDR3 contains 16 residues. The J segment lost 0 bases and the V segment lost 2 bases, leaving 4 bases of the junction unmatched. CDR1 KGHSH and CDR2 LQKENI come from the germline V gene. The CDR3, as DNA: TGTGCCAGCTCACCAGTGACAGGGATCTCTGGAAACACCATATATTTT. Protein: CASSPVTGISGNTIYF.

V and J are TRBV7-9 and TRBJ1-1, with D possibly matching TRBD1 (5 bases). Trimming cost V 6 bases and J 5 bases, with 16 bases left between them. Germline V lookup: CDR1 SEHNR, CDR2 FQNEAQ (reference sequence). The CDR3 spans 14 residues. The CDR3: CASSRDSRATEAFF. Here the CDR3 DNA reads TGTGCCAGCAGTCGAGACTCCAGGGCAACTGAAGCTTTCTTT.

CDR3 sequence reads: CASSEAGVMNTEAFF. The CDR3 coding sequence is TGTGCCAGCAGTGAGGCGGGGGTCATGAACACTGAAGCTTTCTTT. This chain connects TRBV6-1 to TRBJ1-1; D may be TRBD1 (5 bases). The CDR3 sequence is 15 residues long. The germline CDR1 and CDR2 sequences are MNHNS and SASEGT. Trimming removed 3 bases from V and 0 bases from J, with 11 bases in between.

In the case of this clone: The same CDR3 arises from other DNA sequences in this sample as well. CDR3: CASSLTDTQYF. In DNA, the CDR3 is TGTGCCAGCAGCCTCACAGATACGCAGTATTTT. The chain couples TRBV7-9 to TRBJ2-3; D call uncertain. Germline assignment: CDR1 SEHNR and CDR2 FQNEAQ (reference sequence). Trimming removed 5 bases from V and 2 bases from J, with 2 bases in between. This CDR3 spans 11 amino acids.